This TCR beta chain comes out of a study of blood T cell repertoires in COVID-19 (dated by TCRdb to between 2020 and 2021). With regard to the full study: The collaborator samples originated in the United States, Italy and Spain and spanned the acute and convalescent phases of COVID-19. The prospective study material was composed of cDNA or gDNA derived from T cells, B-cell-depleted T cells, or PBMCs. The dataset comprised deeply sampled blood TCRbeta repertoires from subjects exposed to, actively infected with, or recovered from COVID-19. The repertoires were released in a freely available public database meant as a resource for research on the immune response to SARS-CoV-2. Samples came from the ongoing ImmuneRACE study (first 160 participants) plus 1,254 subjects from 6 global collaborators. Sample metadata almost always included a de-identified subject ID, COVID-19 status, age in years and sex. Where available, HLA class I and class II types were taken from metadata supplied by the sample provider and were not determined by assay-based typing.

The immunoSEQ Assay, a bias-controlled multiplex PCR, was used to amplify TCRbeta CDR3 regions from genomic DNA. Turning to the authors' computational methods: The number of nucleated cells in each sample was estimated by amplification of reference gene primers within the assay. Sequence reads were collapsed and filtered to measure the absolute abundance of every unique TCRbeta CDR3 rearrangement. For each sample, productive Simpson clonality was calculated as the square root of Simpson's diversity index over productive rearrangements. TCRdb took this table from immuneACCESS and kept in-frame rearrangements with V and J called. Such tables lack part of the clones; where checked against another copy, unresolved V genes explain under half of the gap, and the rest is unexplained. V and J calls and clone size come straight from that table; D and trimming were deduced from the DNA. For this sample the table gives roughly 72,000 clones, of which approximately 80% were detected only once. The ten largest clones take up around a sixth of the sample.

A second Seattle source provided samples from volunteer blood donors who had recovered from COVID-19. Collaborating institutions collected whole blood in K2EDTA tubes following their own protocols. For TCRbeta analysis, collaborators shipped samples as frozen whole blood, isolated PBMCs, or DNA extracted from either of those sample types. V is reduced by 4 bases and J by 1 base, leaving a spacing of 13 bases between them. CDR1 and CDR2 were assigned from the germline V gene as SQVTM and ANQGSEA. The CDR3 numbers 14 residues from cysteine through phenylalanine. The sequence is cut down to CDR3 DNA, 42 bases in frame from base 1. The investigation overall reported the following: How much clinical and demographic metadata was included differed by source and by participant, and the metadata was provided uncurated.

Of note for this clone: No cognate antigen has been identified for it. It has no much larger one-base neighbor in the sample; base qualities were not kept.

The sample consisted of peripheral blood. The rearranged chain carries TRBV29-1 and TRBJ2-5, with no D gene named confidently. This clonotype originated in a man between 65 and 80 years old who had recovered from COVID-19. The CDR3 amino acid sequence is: CSVVYSSSQETQYF. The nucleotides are TGCAGCGTTGTTTACAGTTCTTCCCAAGAGACCCAGTACTTC.